This is a list of T cell receptor beta chains from one sample in a study of Ad26.COV2.S vaccination and SARS-CoV-2 variants. The protocol was immunoSEQ multiplex PCR, while the TCRdb copy is restricted to in-frame clones and leaves out a portion. The table has a few hundred thousand clones, approximately 89% seen once; the top ten hold approximately 1.9%. Sequencing used peripheral blood, obtained in a trial of Ad26.COV2.S vaccine versus placebo. Receptors were obtained from a person between 18 and 65 years old who received the Ad26.COV2.S COVID-19 vaccine or a placebo. Both conserved end residues are part of each CDR3. D genes are given only for firm matches. Only part of the rows carry a size: once, few, many, or a class if the clone is expanded.

clone size	V gene	J gene	D gene	CDR3 DNA	CDR3 protein
-	TRBV6-5	TRBJ2-1	-	TGTGCCAGCAGTTACTCCCCGACTAGATTCAATGAGCAGTTCTTC	CASSYSPTRFNEQFF
-	TRBV29-1	TRBJ1-1	-	TGCAGCTCCAACCGGGACACTGAAGCTTTCTTT	CSSNRDTEAFF
-	TRBV6-6	TRBJ2-7	-	TGTGCCAGCAGGCCCTCCGGTCGGGGGCGCAAAGGCGAGCAGTACTTC	CASRPSGRGRKGEQYF
-	TRBV6-2/TRBV6-3	TRBJ1-5	-	TGTGCCAGCAGTTATTCGGGGGGCCTCGGCAATCAGCCCCAGCATTTT	CASSYSGGLGNQPQHF
-	TRBV5-1	TRBJ2-2	-	TGCGCCAGCAGCTTGGCGTCGGGCACCGGGGAGCTGTTTTTT	CASSLASGTGELFF
-	TRBV2	TRBJ2-7	TRBD2	TGTGCCAGCGATGCGGGACTAGCGGGACCGTACTACGAGCAGTACTTC	CASDAGLAGPYYEQYF
once	TRBV13	TRBJ2-1	TRBD2	TGTGCCAGCAGGGCCGGGAGGTCGACGGGGAATGAGCAGTTCTTC	CASRAGRSTGNEQFF
-	TRBV2	TRBJ2-5	TRBD1	TGTGCCAGCAGTGATCCGGACAGGGGGGAAGAGACCCAGTACTTC	CASSDPDRGEETQYF
-	TRBV29-1	TRBJ1-2	-	TGCAGCGTTGGCGGGCAGGGTAGAGGCTACACCTTC	CSVGGQGRGYTF
-	TRBV7-3	TRBJ1-2	TRBD1	TGTGCCAGCGGAGGGACAGGGAAGGATGGCTACACCTTC	CASGGTGKDGYTF
-	TRBV2	TRBJ2-1	-	TGTGCCAGCAGGGGCAGGGATTACAATGAGCAGTTCTTC	CASRGRDYNEQFF
once	TRBV11-3	TRBJ1-4	-	TGTGCCAGCAGCCCAAGCTCGGACGGACAGATTGAAAAACTGTTTTTT	CASSPSSDGQIEKLFF
-	TRBV30	TRBJ2-1	-	TGTGCCTGGAGGCCAGGCTCGGGTGAGCAGTTCTTC	CAWRPGSGEQFF
-	TRBV4-1	TRBJ2-5	-	TGCGCCAGCAGCCAAGTACCGGGCCCCCAAGAGACCCAGTACTTC	CASSQVPGPQETQYF
-	TRBV6-5	TRBJ2-7	-	TGTGCCAGCAGCCCGGGACTGCGGAAAGGATACGAGCAGTACTTC	CASSPGLRKGYEQYF
-	TRBV7-2	TRBJ1-6	-	TGTGCCAGCAGCTTTCGGGCGAATTCACCCCTCCACTTT	CASSFRANSPLHF
-	TRBV3-1/TRBV3-2	TRBJ2-3	-	TGTGCCAGCAGCCCCCGGGACAACACAGATACGCAGTATTTT	CASSPRDNTDTQYF
-	TRBV18	TRBJ1-1	-	TGTGCCAGCTCACCACTCCAGGAAAGTTACACTGAAGCTTTCTTT	CASSPLQESYTEAFF
-	TRBV5-1	TRBJ2-3	-	TGCGCCAGCAGCGGGGGACGGGGAGGATCAGATACGCAGTATTTT	CASSGGRGGSDTQYF
few	TRBV24-1	TRBJ1-5	TRBD1	TGTGCCACGGCCCCGGGCGACAGGGGGGGTCAGCCCCAGCATTTT	CATAPGDRGGQPQHF
once	TRBV28	TRBJ2-7	TRBD2	TGTGCCAGCACCCACTTGACAGGACTAGCGGGAGGGAAAGGGAGAGAGGAGCAGTACTTC	CASTHLTGLAGGKGREEQYF
-	TRBV20-1	TRBJ1-6	-	TGCAGTGCTCGTGGGGGGGCCGGGAGTTCACCCCTCCACTTT	CSARGGAGSSPLHF
-	TRBV7-9	TRBJ1-2	TRBD1	TGTGCCAGCAGCTTGACACAGGGGGAGGGCTATGGCTACACCTTC	CASSLTQGEGYGYTF
-	TRBV30	TRBJ1-5	TRBD1	TGTGCCTGGAATGACAGGGGACTTCATCAGCCCCAGCATTTT	CAWNDRGLHQPQHF
once	TRBV27	TRBJ2-2	-	TGTGCCAGCAGTTTAACAGCGGCGGGCACCGGGGAGCTGTTTTTT	CASSLTAAGTGELFF
once	TRBV28	TRBJ1-2	-	TGTGCCAGCAGTCGGGCCCAGCTCGCGAGCTACACCTTC	CASSRAQLASYTF
-	TRBV5-6	TRBJ2-7	TRBD2	TGTGCCAGCAGCCTCGGGACTAGACGTAACGAGCAGTACTTC	CASSLGTRRNEQYF
-	TRBV5-1	TRBJ2-5	TRBD2	TGCGCCAGCAGCACTAGCGGTGGGGAGACCCAGTACTTC	CASSTSGGETQYF
few	TRBV27	TRBJ1-2	TRBD1	TGTGCCAGCAGTTTAGCAGGGGGCTACTATGGCTACACCTTC	CASSLAGGYYGYTF